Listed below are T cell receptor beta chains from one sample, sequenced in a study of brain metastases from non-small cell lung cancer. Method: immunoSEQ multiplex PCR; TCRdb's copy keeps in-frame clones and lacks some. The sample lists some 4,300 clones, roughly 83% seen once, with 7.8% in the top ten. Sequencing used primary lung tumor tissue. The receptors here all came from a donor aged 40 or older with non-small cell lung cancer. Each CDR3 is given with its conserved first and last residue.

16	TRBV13	CASSSFTGSGYNEQFF
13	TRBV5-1	CASSLFGETEAFF
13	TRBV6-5	CASREFLGGELFF
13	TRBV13	CASSFPREETQYF
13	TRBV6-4	CASSDGPTDTQYF
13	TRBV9	CASSEGTGDEQFF
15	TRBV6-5	CASSELNPKNQPQHF
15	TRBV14	CASSQGTGWDTEAFF
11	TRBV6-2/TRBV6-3	CASSWVETQYF
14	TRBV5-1	CASSLGTGNEKLFF
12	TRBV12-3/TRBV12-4	CASSFAGNTIYF
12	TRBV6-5	CASSYDGEGYTF
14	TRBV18	CASSPGNMNTEAFF
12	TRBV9	CASSDQGWGYTF
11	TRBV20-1	CSAPQGDIQYF
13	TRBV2	CASRVAMNTEAFF
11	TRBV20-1	CSAPGGDTIYF
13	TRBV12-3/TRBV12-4	CASSRRGDAEAFF
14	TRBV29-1	CSVYGLAGVDEQFF
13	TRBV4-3	CASSQELRDIQYF
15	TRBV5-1	CASSFDRGASTEAFF
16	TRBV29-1	CSIVGLWGKAYNEQFF
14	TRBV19	CASSAALINEKLFF
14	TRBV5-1	CASRTGPGSDTQYF
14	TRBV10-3	CAISEGQGDQPQHF
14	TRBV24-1	CATSVRTDTDTQYF
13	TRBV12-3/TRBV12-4	CASRAGTYQPQHF
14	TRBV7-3	CASSLQQGGGELFF
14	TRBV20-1	CSASPGTSSDTQYF
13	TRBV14	CASSQLRQGVLSF
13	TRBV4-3	CASSQAQGNTIYF
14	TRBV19	CASQDRGRFTEAFF
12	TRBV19	CASNWGVGGYTF
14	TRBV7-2	CASSLDRLRTEAFF
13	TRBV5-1	CASSLGPNQPQHF
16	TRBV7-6	CASSLSAAGDNYGYTF
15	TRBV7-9	CASSLVGNWGETQYF
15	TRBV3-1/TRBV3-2	CASSQDRIGGETQYF
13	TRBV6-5	CASSFTGNTEAFF
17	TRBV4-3	CASSHAKDTSYYNEQFF
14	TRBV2	CASSVEGLNTEVFF
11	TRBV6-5	CASKEGGIQYF